The source of this TCR beta chain is a study of blood T cells in healthy people across ages. Study-level points and caveats: With unsorted PBMCs, a conclusive comparison of naive versus antigen-experienced cells was not possible.

The V segment lost 0 bases and the J segment 5 bases; nucleotides outside the gene matches: 7. CDR1 and CDR2 (germline): MGHRA, YSYEKL. The length of the CDR3 is 16 residues. Concerning this clonotype itself: Its antigen is still unknown.

The authors ran a second PCR of 7 to 11 cycles using a sample-barcoded 5' primer and a J-beta primer mix. TCRdb fed the 5' RACE reads into MiXCR, producing one record per CDR3 protein. The table has fewer than 2,000,000 distinct CDR3 sequences, about two fifths seen once. The chain has TRBV4-1 and TRBJ2-1; 7 bases are shared with TRBD2. The sequence derives from a human donor in good health. Sequenced input: blood. CDR3 sequence: CASSQEIYGGNNEQFF. CDR3 DNA sequence: TGCGCCAGCAGCCAAGAGATATACGGGGGGAACAATGAGCAGTTCTTC.